The TCR beta chain described here comes from a study of OX40 agonist ivuxolimab in advanced cancers. Across the study: Ivuxolimab, an antibody acting as an agonist of OX40 (CD134), was used to treat patients.

V lost 5 bases, J lost 7 bases, and 18 bases lay in between. Germline CDR1 is MDHEN and CDR2 is SYDVKM. This CDR3 is 15 amino acids long. Generated by immunoSEQ multiplex PCR, the TCRdb table keeps only in-frame clones and is missing some. The table includes around 71,000 clones, approximately 86% detected once. The study's findings and limits: Clonal expansion was seen in CD4+ and CD8+ blood T cells by week 6 at 0.1 to 3.0 mg/kg.

Worth noting for this clone: Its antigen is not known.

This chain joins TRBV28 and TRBJ2-1; D call uncertain. The specimen was CD4+ or CD8+ T cells sorted from blood, collected in a trial of the OX40 agonist ivuxolimab. The receptor's source is an adult with an advanced solid tumor such as melanoma, head and neck, liver or kidney cancer. The CDR3 sequence: CASSMSARLLNEQFF. CDR3 sequence (DNA): TGTGCCAGCAGTATGTCCGCGCGTCTGCTGAATGAGCAGTTCTTC.